The present T cell receptor (beta chain) was sequenced within a study of lymphopenia after photon versus proton radiotherapy. Assay used: immunoSEQ multiplex PCR; TCRdb lists only in-frame clones, some missing. The sample records some 41,000 clones, around 85% being singletons. Germline loops: CDR1 MDHEN, CDR2 SYDVKM. The V gene lost 6 bases and the J gene lost 4 bases, with 27 bases spanning the gap. The CDR3 consists of 19 residues. The source is a man aged 45-60 years with gastric cancer. The material was peripheral blood, obtained from a patient treated with photon-based radiotherapy. The chain carries TRBV28 and TRBJ1-4; no definite D call. The CDR3 spells CASRPLPGRVNYSNEKLFF. The CDR3 coding sequence is TGTGCCAGCAGGCCCCTCCCGGGGAGGGTCAACTACAGTAATGAAAAACTGTTTTTT.